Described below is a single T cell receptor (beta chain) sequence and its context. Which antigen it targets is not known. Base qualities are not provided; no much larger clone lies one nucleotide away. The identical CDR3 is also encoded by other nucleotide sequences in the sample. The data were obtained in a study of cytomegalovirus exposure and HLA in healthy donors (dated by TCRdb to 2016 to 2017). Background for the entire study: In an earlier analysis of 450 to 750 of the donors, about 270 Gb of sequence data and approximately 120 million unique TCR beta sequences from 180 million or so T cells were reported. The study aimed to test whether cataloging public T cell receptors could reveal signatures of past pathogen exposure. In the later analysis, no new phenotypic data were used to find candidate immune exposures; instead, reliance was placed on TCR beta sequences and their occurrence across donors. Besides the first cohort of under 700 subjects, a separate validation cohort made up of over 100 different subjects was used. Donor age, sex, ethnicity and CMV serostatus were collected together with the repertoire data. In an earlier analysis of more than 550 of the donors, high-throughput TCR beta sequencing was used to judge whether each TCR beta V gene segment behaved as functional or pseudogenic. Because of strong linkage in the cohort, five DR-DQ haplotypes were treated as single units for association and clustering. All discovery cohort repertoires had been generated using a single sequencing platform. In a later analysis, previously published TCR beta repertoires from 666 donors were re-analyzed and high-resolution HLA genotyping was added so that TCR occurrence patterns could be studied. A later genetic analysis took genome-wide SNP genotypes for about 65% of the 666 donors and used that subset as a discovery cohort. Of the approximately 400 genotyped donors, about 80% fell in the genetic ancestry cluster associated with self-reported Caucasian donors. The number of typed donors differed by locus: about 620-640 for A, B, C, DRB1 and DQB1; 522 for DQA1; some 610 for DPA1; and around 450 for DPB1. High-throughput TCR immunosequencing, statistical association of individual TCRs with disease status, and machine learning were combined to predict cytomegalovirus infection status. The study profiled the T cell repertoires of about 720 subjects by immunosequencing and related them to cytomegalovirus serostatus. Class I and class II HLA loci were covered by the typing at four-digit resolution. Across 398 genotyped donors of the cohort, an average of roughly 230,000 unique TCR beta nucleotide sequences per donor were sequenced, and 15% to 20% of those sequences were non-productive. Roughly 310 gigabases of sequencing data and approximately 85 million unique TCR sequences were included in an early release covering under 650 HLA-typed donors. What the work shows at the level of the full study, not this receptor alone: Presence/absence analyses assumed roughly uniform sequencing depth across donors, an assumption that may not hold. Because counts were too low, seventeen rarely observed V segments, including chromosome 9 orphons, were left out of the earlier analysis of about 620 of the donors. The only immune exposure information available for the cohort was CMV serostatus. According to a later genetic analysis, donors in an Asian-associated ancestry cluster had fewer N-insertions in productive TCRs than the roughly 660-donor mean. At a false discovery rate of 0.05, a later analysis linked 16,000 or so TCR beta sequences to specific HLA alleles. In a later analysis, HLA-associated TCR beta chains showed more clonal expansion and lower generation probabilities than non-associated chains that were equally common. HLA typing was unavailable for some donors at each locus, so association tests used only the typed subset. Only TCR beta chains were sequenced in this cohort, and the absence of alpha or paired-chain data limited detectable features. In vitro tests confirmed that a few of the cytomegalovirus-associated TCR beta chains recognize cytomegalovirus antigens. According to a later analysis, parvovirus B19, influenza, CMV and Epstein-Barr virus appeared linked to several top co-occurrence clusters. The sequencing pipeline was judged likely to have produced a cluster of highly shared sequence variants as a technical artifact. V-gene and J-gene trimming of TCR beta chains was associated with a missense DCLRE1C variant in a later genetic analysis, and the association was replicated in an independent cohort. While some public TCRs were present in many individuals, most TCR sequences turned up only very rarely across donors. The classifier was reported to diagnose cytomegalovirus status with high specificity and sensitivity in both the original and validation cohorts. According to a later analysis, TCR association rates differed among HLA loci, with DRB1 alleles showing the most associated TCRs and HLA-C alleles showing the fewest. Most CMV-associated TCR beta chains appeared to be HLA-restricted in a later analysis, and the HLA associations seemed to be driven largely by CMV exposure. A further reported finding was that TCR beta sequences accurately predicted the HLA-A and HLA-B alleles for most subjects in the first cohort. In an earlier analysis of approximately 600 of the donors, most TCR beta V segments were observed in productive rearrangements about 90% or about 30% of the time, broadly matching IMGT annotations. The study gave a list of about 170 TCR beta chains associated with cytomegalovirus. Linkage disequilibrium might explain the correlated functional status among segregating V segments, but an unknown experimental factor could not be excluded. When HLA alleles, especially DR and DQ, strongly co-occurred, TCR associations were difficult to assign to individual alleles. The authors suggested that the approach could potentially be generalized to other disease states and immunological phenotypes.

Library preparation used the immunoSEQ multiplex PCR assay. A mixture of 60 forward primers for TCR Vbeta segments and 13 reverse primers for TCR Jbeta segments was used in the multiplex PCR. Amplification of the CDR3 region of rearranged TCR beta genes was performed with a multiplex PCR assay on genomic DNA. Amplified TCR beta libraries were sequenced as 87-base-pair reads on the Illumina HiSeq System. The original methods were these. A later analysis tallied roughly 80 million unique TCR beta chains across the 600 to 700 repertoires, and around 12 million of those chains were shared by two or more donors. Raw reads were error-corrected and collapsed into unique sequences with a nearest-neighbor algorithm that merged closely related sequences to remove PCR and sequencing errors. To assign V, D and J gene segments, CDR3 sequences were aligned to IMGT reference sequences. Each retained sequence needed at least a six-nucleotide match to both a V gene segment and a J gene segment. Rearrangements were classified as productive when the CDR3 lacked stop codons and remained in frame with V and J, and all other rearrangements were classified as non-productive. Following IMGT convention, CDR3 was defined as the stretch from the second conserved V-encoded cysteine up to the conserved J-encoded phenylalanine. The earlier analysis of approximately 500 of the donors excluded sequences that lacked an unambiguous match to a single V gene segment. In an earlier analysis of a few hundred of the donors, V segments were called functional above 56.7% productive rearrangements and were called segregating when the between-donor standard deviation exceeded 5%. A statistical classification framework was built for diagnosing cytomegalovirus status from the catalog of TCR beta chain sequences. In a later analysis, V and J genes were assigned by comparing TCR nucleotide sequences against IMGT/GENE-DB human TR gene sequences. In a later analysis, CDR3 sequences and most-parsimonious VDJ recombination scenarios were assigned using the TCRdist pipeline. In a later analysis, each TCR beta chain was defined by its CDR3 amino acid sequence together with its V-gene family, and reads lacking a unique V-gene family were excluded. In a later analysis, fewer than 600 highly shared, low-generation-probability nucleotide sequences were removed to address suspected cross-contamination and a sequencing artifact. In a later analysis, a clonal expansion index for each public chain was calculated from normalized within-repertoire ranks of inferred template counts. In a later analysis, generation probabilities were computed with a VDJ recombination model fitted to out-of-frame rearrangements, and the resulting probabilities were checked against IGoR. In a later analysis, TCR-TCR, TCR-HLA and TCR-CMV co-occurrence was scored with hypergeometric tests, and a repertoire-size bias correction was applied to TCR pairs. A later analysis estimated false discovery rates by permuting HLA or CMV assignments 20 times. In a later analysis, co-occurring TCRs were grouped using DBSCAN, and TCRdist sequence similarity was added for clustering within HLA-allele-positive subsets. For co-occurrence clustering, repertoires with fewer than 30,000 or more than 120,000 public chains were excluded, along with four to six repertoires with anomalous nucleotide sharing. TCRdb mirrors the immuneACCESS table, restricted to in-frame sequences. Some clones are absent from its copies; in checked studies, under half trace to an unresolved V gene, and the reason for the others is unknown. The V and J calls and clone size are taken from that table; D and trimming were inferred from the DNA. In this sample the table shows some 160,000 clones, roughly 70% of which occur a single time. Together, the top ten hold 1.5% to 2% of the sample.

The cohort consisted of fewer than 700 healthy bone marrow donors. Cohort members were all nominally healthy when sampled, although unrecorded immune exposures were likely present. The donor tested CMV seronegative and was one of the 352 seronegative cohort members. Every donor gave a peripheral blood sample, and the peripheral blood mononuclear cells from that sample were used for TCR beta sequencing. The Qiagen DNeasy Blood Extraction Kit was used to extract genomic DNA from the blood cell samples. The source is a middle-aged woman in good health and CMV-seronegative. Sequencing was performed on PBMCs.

Here the CDR3 is given as CASSQTGQGRLDSPLHF. In nucleotide form, the sequence is TGTGCCAGCTCTCAAACGGGGCAGGGGCGCCTTGACTCACCCCTCCACTTT. The sequence is built from TRBV18 and TRBJ1-6, and possibly TRBD1, on 6 matching bases. Taken from cysteine to phenylalanine, the CDR3 has 17 residues. The kept DNA is CDR3 alone, 51 bases in frame from the first base. The germline V gene supplies CDR1 KGHSH and CDR2 LQKENI. Deletion took 6 bases off V and 10 bases off J, with a span of 25 bases between the germline ends.